These 9 T cell receptor beta chains were sequenced from one sample in a study of shared clonotypes between healthy human individuals (dated by TCRdb to the early 2020s). The library was made by the immunoSEQ multiplex PCR assay. Entries here come from immuneACCESS through TCRdb and include only in-frame sequences with V and J called. Some clones fail to appear in such tables; in the studies checked, an unresolved V gene covers under half of the shortfall, and the cause of the remainder is unknown. The sample data list more than 900,000 clones, and around 78% of these were observed just once. Around 0.61% of the sample is held by the ten biggest clonotypes. The sequenced sample was memory CD4+ T cells from PBMCs. Taken with the paper, the label for cell subset or site translates to: CD45RA-negative fraction. These receptors came from a man in his late teens or twenties in good health. Some clones in this sample may be carry-over from other donors' samples.

The V and J genes are TRBV19 and TRBJ1-1; D is unresolved. The V end lost 7 bases, the J end lost 1 base, and 16 bases lay between the germline ends. The CDR3 consists of 15 residues. Germline V gene data show CDR1 as LNHDA and CDR2 as SQIVND (reference sequence). The CDR3 DNA is TGTGCCAGTACCCCACGTCAACACCGGAACACTGAAGCTTTCTTT. It codes for CASTPRQHRNTEAFF. Full variable domain (missing parts from reference TRBV19 and TRBJ1-1): DGGITQSPKYLFRKEGQNVTLSCEQNLNHDAMYWYRQDPGQGLRLIYYSQIVNDFQKGDIAEGYSVSREKKESFPLTVTSAQKNPTAFYLCASTPRQHRNTEAFFGQGTRLTVV.

On this clone: Different DNA sequences within this sample yield the same CDR3. The chain uses TRBV28 and TRBJ2-2; TRBD1 matches at 9 bases. Germline V gene sequence: CDR1 MDHEN, CDR2 SYDVKM. With 5 bases clipped from V and 0 bases from J, the junction kept 1 base outside the gene matches. CDR3 length: 15 residues. The DNA for the CDR3 is TGTGCCAGCAGTCGGACAGGGGCGAACACCGGGGAGCTGTTTTTT. It codes for CASSRTGANTGELFF.

The chain employs TRBV9 and TRBJ2-3, with D perhaps TRBD2 (5 bases). V was shortened by 0 bases and J by 1 base, with 9 bases between the two germline ends. Germline CDR1 SGDLS, CDR2 YYNGEE. The CDR3 extends over 15 amino acids. The CDR3 here is CASSVELARTDTQYF. The CDR3 DNA follows: TGTGCCAGCAGCGTAGAGTTAGCGCGCACAGATACGCAGTATTTT. Based on the CDR3 plus reference TRBV9 and TRBJ2-3, the full variable domain is DSGVTQTPKHLITATGQRVTLRCSPRSGDLSVYWYQQSLDQGLQFLIQYYNGEERAKGNILERFSAQQFPDLHSELNLSSLELGDSALYFCASSVELARTDTQYFGPGTRLTVL.

The chain carries TRBV4-2 and TRBJ1-2; D is unclear. V was clipped by 0 bases and J by 4 bases, with 15 bases between them. Germline V gene data show CDR1 as LGHNA and CDR2 as YNFKEQ. CDR3 length: 16 amino acids. This CDR3 is CASSQEVEVLVYGYTF. The CDR3 bases are TGTGCCAGCAGCCAAGAGGTAGAGGTCCTGGTCTATGGCTACACCTTC.

This chain connects TRBV11-1 to TRBJ2-2, with a possible D match to TRBD2 (5 bases). Germline V gene data show CDR1 as SGHAT and CDR2 as FQDESV (reference sequence). V was trimmed by 3 bases and J by 5 bases, leaving 7 bases between them. This CDR3 has 13 amino acids. CDR3 in amino acids: CASSFKRTGELFF. The CDR3 coding sequence is TGTGCCAGCAGCTTTAAGCGGACCGGGGAGCTGTTTTTT.

In DNA form, the CDR3 reads TGTGCCAGCAGCTCCGGGACAGCTCCCATAGACGAAAAACTGTTTTTT. As protein: CASSSGTAPIDEKLFF. The genes are TRBV7-4 and TRBJ1-4; TRBD1 aligns across 7 bases. Germline V gives CDR1 SGHVT, CDR2 SQSDAQ. V lost 4 bases to trimming and J lost 8 bases; unmatched junction nucleotides: 13. This CDR3 is built from 16 residues.

CDR3 DNA sequence: TGTGCCAGCACCGAAATTAGCGGGAGGATCCAGGATACGCAGTATTTT. Its translation: CASTEISGRIQDTQYF. This rearrangement joins TRBV28 to TRBJ2-3; 10 bases fit TRBD2. CDR3 length: 16 amino acids. The trim removed 7 bases at V and 6 bases at J, leaving 13 bases unmatched. CDR1 is MDHEN and CDR2 is SYDVKM in the germline V gene.

The chain employs TRBV4-1 and TRBJ2-7, with D unclear. Germline V CDR1 and CDR2: MGHRA, YSYEKL. V was shortened by 3 bases and J by 5 bases, with 20 bases between the two germline ends. The length of the CDR3 is 16 residues. This chain's CDR3 is CASSQYSDPVNNEQYF. DNA of the CDR3: TGCGCCAGCAGCCAGTACTCCGACCCGGTAAACAACGAGCAGTACTTC.

This clone has a handful of counts. This chain links TRBV7-8 with TRBJ2-3; TRBD2 matches 8 bases. In germline, CDR1 is SGHVS, CDR2 FQNEAQ. V shed 3 bases, J shed 3 bases, and the junction held 8 bases outside the gene matches. The CDR3 has 16 amino acids. CDR3 sequence (DNA): TGTGCCAGCAGCTTGGGCGGGAGGCGGGGAACAGATACGCAGTATTTT. Its translation is CASSLGGRRGTDTQYF. The whole variable domain, filled in from reference TRBV7-8 and TRBJ2-3, reads GAGVSQSPRYKVAKRGQDVALRCDPISGHVSLFWYQQALGQGPEFLTYFQNEAQLDKSGLPSDRFFAERPEGSVSTLKIQRTQQEDSAVYLCASSLGGRRGTDTQYFGPGTRLTVL.